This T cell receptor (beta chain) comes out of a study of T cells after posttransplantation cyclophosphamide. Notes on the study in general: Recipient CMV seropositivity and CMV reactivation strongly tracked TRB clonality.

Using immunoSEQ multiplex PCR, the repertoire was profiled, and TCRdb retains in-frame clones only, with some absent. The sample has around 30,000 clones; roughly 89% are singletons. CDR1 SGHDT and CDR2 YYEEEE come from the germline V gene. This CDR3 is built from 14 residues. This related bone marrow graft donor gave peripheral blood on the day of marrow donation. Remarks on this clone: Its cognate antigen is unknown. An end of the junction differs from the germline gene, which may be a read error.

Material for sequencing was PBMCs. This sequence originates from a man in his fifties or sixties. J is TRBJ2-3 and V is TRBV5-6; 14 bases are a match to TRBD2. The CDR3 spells CVSSRLAGGDTQYF. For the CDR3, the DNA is TGTGTCAGCAGCCGACTAGCGGGGGGGGATACGCAGTATTTT.